The T cell receptor beta chain described here comes from a study of OX40 agonist ivuxolimab in advanced cancers. Study-level background: Ivuxolimab, which targeted the costimulatory receptor OX40 (CD134), was an agonistic, fully human IgG2 monoclonal antibody. Intravenous ivuxolimab was administered to patients every 2 weeks at six dose levels: 0.01, 0.1, 0.3, 1.5, 3 and 10 mg/kg. The purpose of peripheral TCRbeta sequencing was to test whether ivuxolimab changed TCR sequence diversity and led to clonal T-cell expansion. The paper covers the monotherapy dose-escalation part of the phase I ivuxolimab trial, which included N of about 50 patients. Partial responses were achieved by three dose-escalation patients, of whom one had hepatocellular carcinoma and two had cutaneous melanoma. Patients were allowed to have had prior anti-PD-1, anti-PD-L1 or anti-CTLA-4 therapy, and approximately 40% of the dose-escalation patients had been treated with checkpoint inhibitors. The dose-escalation cohort was approximately 83% male with a mean age of approximately 59 years, ranging from roughly 23 to 90. Among the 52 dose-escalation patients, around 20 had hepatocellular carcinoma, approximately 15 melanoma, 9 renal cell carcinoma and 9 head and neck cancer.

Summary of the overall study and its limitations: After ivuxolimab, more expanded clones were found on average in CD8+ T cells than in CD4+ T cells. The antigen specificity of the clonally expanded peripheral T cells was not determined. At doses from 0.1 to 3.0 mg/kg, clonal expansion was seen in both CD4+ and CD8+ blood T cells between baseline and week 6. Low levels of normalized T-cell clonal expansion were also shown by some nonresponding patients. Partial responders in the 0.1-3.0 mg/kg groups had among the lowest normalized peripheral clonal expansion, especially among CD8+ T cells.

For sequencing of the TCRbeta CDR3 region, genomic DNA was extracted from the sorted cells. The immunoSEQ Assay was used to sequence the TCRbeta CDR3 regions. Held by TCRdb, this immuneACCESS table contains in-frame sequences only and omits some clones. Under half of the omission traces to an unresolved V gene where checked; the cause of the rest is unknown. This sample holds approximately 77,000 clones; over 75% were observed only once. About 7% of the sample goes to the ten largest clones. The CDR3 has 17 amino acids, counting the end cysteine and phenylalanine. Just the 51-base CDR3 DNA is kept, in frame starting at base 1. Looking up the germline V gene yields CDR1 SGHNT and CDR2 YENEEA. The V end gives up 5 bases and the J end 5 bases, leaving 15 bases in the junction not matched to a gene. A remark on this clone: Its antigen is not yet known. Base quality data are lacking; no much larger clone is found one base away.

Patients with a history of autoimmune disease or receiving systemic immunosuppression were excluded from the trial. Peripheral blood for TCR sequencing was collected from all dose cohorts at baseline, on cycle 4 day 1, and on cycle 7 day 1. Samples came from an open-label, multicenter, first-in-human phase I dose-escalation trial of ivuxolimab. Adults with locally advanced or metastatic melanoma, renal cell carcinoma, hepatocellular carcinoma or head and neck squamous cell carcinoma were enrolled in the trial. CD4+ and CD8+ T cells were sorted separately from peripheral blood before TCR sequencing.

The sample here was CD4+ or CD8+ T cells sorted from blood, taken in a trial of the OX40 agonist ivuxolimab. This chain is built from TRBV11-3 and TRBJ2-1; TRBD2 fits 7 bases in the junction. This TCR was sampled from an adult with an advanced solid tumor such as melanoma, head and neck, liver or kidney cancer. The DNA reads TGTGCCAGCAGCCAATCCAGACGCGGGAGACCCCACAATGAGCAGTTCTTC. Translated, this is CASSQSRRGRPHNEQFF. Here the CDR3 is joined to the reference TRBV11-3 and TRBJ2-1 genes, and the full variable domain is: EAGVVQSPRYKIIEKKQPVAFWCNPISGHNTLYWYLQNLGQGPELLIRYENEEAVDDSQLPKDRFSAERLKGVDSTLKIQPAELGDSAVYLCASSQSRRGRPHNEQFFGPGTRLTVL.